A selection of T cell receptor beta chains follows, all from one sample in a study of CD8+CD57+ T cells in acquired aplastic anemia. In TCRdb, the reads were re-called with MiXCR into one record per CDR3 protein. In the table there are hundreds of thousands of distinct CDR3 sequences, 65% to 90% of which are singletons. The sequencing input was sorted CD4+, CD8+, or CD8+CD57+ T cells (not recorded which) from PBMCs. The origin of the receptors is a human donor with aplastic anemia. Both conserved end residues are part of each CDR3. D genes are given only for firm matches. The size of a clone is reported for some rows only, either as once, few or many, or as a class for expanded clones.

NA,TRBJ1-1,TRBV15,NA,CATSRDRKGRTEAFF,TGTGCCACCAGCAGAGATAGAAAAGGGAGGACTGAGGCTTTCTTT
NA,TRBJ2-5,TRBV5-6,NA,CASSLFGETQYF,TGTGCCAGCAGCTTGTTCGGTGAGACCCAGTACTTC
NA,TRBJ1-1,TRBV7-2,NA,CASSATRTSGFNEFF,TGTGCCAGCAGCGCGACCAGGACTAGCGGTTTCAATGAGTTCTTT
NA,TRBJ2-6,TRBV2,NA,CASSEMGLGANVLTF,TGTGCCAGCAGTGAGATGGGGCTTGGGGCCAACGTCCTGACTTTC
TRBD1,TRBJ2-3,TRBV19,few,CATRDSLTDTQYF,TGTGCCACTCGGGACAGCCTCACAGATACGCAGTATTTT
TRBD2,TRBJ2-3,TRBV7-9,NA,CATSRLAGGPDTQYF,TGCGCCACCAGCCGCTTAGCGGGAGGTCCAGATACGCAGTATTTT
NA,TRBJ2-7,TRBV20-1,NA,CSASSEFVTDEQYF,TGCAGTGCCAGCAGTGAATTTGTGACAGACGAGCAGTACTTC
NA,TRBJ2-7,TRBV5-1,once,CASSLATLTYEQYF,TGCGCCAGCAGCTTGGCCACGTTAACCTACGAGCAGTACTTC
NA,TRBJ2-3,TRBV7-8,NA,CASGVGGAAKQYF,TGTGCCAGCGGCGTCGGGGGAGCAGCTAAGCAGTATTTT
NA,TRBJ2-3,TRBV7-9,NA,CASSLEVCGDTDYF,TGTGCCAGCAGCTTAGAGGTCTGTGGGGATACGGATTATTTT